This T cell receptor (beta chain) was identified during a study of regulatory T cells in long-lasting Graves disease. Germline V gene sequence: CDR1 MNHEY, CDR2 SVGAGI. The CDR3 extends over 14 amino acids. Time point: newly diagnosed GD, antithyroid drugs for less than 3 months. Researchers made the TCR library from RNA that was extracted from PBMCs. Concerning this clonotype: What it binds is unknown. A read error is possible here, since a much larger clone lies one base away.

The TCR beta library used iRepertoire HTBI primers with Arm-PCR amplification of CDR3. TCRdb fed the multiplex PCR reads into MiXCR, producing one record per CDR3 protein. The sample contains roughly 560,000 distinct CDR3 sequences, 16% of which appear only once. Findings of the study overall: Newly diagnosed Graves' patients had higher TCR diversity than persistent ones. There were preferences for TRBV28, TRBJ1-2 and TRBJ2-5 in persistent disease.

These data were also reused for a study on T cells in Graves' hyperthyroidism and ophthalmopathy. That work adds: Within blood appeared most thyroid clonotypes that had expanded above 0.001.

The chain employs TRBV6-5 and TRBJ2-7; D unclear. Sequenced material: peripheral blood mononuclear cells (PBMCs), taken at new diagnosis, from a patient treated with antithyroid drugs. This TCR was sampled from a woman aged 40 to 65 with Graves disease. The CDR3 sequence is CAGSYTDGAYEQYF. As DNA, the CDR3 is TGTGCCGGCAGTTACACGGACGGAGCCTACGAGCAGTACTTC.